Sequencing of this T cell receptor beta chain was carried out in a study of identical twins. Study observations and caveats: The study found weaker excess twin sharing in beta out-of-frame sequences. Analyses based on zero insertions could be partly confounded by invariant MAIT and iNKT cells. High-abundance cord blood beta clonotypes had fewer insertions; memory repertoires showed none.

Points on this clonotype: Its antigen is unknown.

TCRdb itself ran the 5' RACE reads through MiXCR, one entry per CDR3 protein. The sample holds 500,000 or so distinct CDR3 sequences, 11% to 15% seen once. Germline CDR1 and CDR2: MNHEY and SVGEGT. J was trimmed by 3 bases and V by 10 bases; bases with no gene match: 9. This CDR3 has 14 amino acids. These data also formed part of another study, on yellow fever vaccine responses in identical twins. That source notes: Twin vaccine T cell responses reportedly seemed partly convergent, partly personalized.

Sequencing was performed on CD4+ T cells sorted from blood. This sequence was found in a woman aged 18-29 years in good health. This chain links TRBV6-2 or TRBV6-3 with TRBJ2-7; 10 bases fit TRBD2. The CDR3 DNA reads TGTGCCACCGCACTGTTAGCGGGAGGCTACGAGCAGTACTTC. Translation: CATALLAGGYEQYF.